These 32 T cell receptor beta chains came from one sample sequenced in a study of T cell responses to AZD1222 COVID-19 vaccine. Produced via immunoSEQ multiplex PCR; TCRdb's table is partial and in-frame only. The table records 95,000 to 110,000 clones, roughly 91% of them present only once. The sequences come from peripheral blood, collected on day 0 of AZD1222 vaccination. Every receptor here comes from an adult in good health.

CDR3 residues: CASSLTGYQASYGYTF. For the CDR3, the DNA is TGTGCCAGCAGTTTGACAGGGTATCAAGCAAGCTATGGCTACACCTTC. The chain is built from TRBV6-5 and TRBJ1-2; 7 bases are shared with TRBD1. Trimming cost V 4 bases and J 4 bases; bases outside gene matches: 12. CDR1 and CDR2 from the germline V gene are MNHEY and SVGAGI. The CDR3 consists of 16 residues.

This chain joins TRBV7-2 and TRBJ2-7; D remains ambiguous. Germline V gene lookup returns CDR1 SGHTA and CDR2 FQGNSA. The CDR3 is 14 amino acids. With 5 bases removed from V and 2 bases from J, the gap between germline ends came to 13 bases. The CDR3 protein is CASSPRTGTYEQYF. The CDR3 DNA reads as TGTGCCAGCAGCCCTCGTACTGGGACCTACGAGCAGTACTTC. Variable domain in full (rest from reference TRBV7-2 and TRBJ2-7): GAGVSQSPSNKVTEKGKDVELRCDPISGHTALYWYRQSLGQGLEFLIYFQGNSAPDKSGLPSDRFSAERTGGSVSTLTIQRTQQEDSAVYLCASSPRTGTYEQYFGPGTRLTVT.

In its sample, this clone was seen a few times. This CDR3 is CASSLRNEDTQYF. The CDR3 DNA sequence: TGTGCCAGTTCCCTTCGGAACGAGGATACGCAGTATTTT. The chain uses TRBV13 and TRBJ2-3; no clear D. The CDR3 consists of 13 residues. V was shortened by 9 bases and J by 6 bases, with 16 bases between the two germline ends. The germline CDR1 and CDR2 sequences are PRHDT and FYEKMQ (reference sequence).

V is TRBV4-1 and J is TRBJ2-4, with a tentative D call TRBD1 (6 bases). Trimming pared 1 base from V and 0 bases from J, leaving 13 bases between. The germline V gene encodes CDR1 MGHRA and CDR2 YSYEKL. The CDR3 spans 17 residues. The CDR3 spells CASSQVGQPIAKNIQYF. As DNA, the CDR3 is TGCGCCAGCAGCCAAGTAGGACAGCCTATAGCCAAAAACATTCAGTACTTC.

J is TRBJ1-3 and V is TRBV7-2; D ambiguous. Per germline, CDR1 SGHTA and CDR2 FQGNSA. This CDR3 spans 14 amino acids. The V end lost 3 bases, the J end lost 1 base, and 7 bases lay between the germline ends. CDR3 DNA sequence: TGTGCCAGCAGCTTTATGGGATCTGGAAACACCATATATTTT. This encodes CASSFMGSGNTIYF.

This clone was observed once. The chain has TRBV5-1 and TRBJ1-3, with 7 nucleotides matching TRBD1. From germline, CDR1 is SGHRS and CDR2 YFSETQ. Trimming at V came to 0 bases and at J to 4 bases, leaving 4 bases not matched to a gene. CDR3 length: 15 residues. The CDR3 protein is CASSLAGGGGNTIYF. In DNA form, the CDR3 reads TGCGCCAGCAGCTTGGCAGGGGGAGGCGGAAACACCATATATTTT.

DNA for the CDR3: TGTGCCAGCAGCAGAAGGGACGGTTACGAGCAGTACTTC. The encoded protein is CASSRRDGYEQYF. V is TRBV5-4 and J is TRBJ2-7; either TRBD1 or TRBD2 may fit D (5 bases each). This CDR3 is built from 13 residues. V was pared by 4 bases and J by 4 bases, with 12 bases between. Germline CDR1 reads SGHNT; CDR2 reads YYREEE (reference sequence). The full variable domain, rest sourced from reference TRBV5-4 and TRBJ2-7, is ETGVTQSPTHLIKTRGQQVTLRCSSQSGHNTVSWYQQALGQGPQFIFQYYREEENGRGNFPPRFSGLQFPNYSSELNVNALELDDSALYLCASSRRDGYEQYFGPGTRLTVT.

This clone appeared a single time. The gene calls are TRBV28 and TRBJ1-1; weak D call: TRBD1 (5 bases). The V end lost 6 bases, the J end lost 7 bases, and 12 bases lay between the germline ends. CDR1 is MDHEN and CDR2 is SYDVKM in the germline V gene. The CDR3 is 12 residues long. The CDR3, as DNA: TGTGCCAGCAGGCAGACAGATTTTGAAGCTTTCTTT. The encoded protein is CASRQTDFEAFF. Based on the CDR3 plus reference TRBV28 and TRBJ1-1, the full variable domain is DVKVTQSSRYLVKRTGEKVFLECVQDMDHENMFWYRQDPGLGLRLIYFSYDVKMKEKGDIPEGYSVSREKKERFSLILESASTNQTSMYLCASRQTDFEAFFGQGTRLTVV.

The CDR3 is CASGPGESGGYTF. CDR3 DNA sequence: TGTGCCAGCGGACCAGGGGAATCGGGGGGCTACACCTTC. The rearrangement links TRBV7-2 to TRBJ1-2, with D possibly matching TRBD1 (6 bases). Trimming cost V 8 bases and J 8 bases, with 18 bases left between them. The CDR3 has 13 residues. CDR1 SGHTA and CDR2 FQGNSA come from the germline V gene.

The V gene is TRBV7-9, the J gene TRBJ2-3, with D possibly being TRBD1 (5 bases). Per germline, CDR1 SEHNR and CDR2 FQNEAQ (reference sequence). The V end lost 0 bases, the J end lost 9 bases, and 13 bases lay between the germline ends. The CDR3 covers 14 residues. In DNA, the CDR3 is TGTGCCAGCAGCTTAGCCTCCGGCCCAGGGACGCAGTATTTT. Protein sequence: CASSLASGPGTQYF.

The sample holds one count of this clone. CDR3 nucleotide sequence: TGTGCCAGTAGCTCGCTAGCGGAGACATACGAGCAGTACTTC. This sequence encodes CASSSLAETYEQYF. V usage is TRBV19 and J usage is TRBJ2-7, with 7 positions matching TRBD2. This CDR3 spans 14 amino acids. V shed 6 bases, J shed 4 bases, and the junction held 9 bases outside the gene matches. The V gene's germline CDR1 is LNHDA and CDR2 SQIVND (reference sequence).

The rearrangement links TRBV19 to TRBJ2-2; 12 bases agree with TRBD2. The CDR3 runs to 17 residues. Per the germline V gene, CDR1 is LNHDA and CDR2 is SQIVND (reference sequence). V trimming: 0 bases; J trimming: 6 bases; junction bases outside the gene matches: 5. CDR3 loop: CASSIDPASGRAGELFF. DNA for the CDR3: TGTGCCAGTAGTATAGATCCGGCTAGCGGGAGGGCCGGGGAGCTGTTTTTT.

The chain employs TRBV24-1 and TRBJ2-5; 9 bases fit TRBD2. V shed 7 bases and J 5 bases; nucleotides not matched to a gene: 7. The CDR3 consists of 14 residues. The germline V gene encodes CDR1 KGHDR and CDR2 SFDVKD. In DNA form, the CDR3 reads TGTGCCACCAGGGATAGCGGGAGCGGGGAGACCCAGTACTTC. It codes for CATRDSGSGETQYF.

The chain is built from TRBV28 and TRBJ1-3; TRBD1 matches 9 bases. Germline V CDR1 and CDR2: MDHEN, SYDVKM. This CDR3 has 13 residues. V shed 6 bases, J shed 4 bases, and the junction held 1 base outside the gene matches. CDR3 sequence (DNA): TGTGCCAGCAGAGGGACAGGGGGAAACACCATATATTTT. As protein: CASRGTGGNTIYF.

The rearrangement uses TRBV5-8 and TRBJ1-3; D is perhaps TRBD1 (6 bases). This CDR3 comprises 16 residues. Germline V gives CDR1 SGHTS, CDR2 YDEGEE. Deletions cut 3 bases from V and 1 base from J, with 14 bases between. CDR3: CASSSKQGTSGNTIYF. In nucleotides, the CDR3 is TGTGCCAGCAGCTCGAAGCAGGGGACTTCTGGAAACACCATATATTTT. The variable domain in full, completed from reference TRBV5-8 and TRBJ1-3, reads EAGVTQSPTHLIKTRGQQATLRCSPISGHTSVYWYQQALGLGLQFLLWYDEGEERNRGNFPPRFSGRQFPNYSSELNVNALELEDSALYLCASSSKQGTSGNTIYFGEGSWLTVV.

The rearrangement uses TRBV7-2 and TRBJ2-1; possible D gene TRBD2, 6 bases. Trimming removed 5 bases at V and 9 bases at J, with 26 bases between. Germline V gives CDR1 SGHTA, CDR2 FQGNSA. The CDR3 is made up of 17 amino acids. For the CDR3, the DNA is TGTGCCAGCAGCCTCTCCCTCCGGGACTCGACCCTTGGTGAGCAGTTCTTC. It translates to CASSLSLRDSTLGEQFF.

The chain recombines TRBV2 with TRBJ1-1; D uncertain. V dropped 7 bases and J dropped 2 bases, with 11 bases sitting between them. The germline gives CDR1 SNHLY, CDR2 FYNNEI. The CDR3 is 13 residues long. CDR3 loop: CASIEGLNTEAFF. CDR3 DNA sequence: TGTGCCAGCATAGAGGGATTAAACACTGAAGCTTTCTTT.

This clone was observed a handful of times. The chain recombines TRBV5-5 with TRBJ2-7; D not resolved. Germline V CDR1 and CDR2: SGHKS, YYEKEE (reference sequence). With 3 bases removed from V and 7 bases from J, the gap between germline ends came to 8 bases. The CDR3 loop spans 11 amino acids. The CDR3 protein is CASSWRGEQYF. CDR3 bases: TGTGCCAGCAGCTGGCGAGGAGAGCAGTACTTC.

In nucleotides, the CDR3 is TGTGCCAGCAGTGAAATTTCCCCTATTTTTGGGGCTGAAGCTTTCTTT. Protein: CASSEISPIFGAEAFF. This chain connects TRBV6-1 to TRBJ1-1, with no clear D. Germline CDR1 reads MNHNS; CDR2 reads SASEGT. Deletions cut 2 bases from V and 6 bases from J, with 19 bases between. The CDR3 spans 16 residues.

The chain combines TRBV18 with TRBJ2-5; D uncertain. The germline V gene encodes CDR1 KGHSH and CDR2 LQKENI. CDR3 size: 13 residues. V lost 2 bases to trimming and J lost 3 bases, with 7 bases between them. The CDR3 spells CASSPRIEETQYF. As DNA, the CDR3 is TGTGCCAGCTCACCAAGGATAGAAGAGACCCAGTACTTC.

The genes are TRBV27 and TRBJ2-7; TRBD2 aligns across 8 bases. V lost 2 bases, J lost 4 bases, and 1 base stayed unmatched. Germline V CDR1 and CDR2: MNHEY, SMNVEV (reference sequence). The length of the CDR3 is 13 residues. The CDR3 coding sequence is TGTGCCAGCAGTTTAGGGACTAGGTACGAGCAGTACTTC. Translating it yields CASSLGTRYEQYF.

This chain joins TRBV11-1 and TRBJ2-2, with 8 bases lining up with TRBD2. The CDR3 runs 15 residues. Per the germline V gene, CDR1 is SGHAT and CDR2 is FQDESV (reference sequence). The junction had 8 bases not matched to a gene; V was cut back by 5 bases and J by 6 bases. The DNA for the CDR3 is TGTGCCAGCAGCCTCGGGAGGGCCGGTCCCGGGGAGCTGTTTTTT. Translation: CASSLGRAGPGELFF.

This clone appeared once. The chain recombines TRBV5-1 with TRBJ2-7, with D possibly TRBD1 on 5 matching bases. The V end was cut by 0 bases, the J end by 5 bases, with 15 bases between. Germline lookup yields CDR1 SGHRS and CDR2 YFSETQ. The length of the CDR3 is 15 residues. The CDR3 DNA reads TGCGCCAGCAGCTTGGGGTGGCAGGGTGAGAACGAGCAGTACTTC. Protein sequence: CASSLGWQGENEQYF.

DNA for the CDR3: TGTGCCAGCAGAACGGGGGTTTCTGGAAACACCATATATTTT. This translates into CASRTGVSGNTIYF. The chain recombines TRBV28 with TRBJ1-3, with TRBD1 as a possible D gene (5 bases). Germline V CDR1 and CDR2: MDHEN, SYDVKM. The CDR3 consists of 14 residues. Trimming removed 6 bases from V and 1 base from J, with 10 bases in between.

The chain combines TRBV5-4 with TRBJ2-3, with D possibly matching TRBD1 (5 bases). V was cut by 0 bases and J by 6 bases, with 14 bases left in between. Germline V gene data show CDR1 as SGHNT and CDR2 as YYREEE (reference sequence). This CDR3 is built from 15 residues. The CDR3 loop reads CASSLVVAGRDTQYF. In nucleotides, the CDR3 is TGTGCCAGCAGCTTGGTCGTCGCAGGGCGGGATACGCAGTATTTT.

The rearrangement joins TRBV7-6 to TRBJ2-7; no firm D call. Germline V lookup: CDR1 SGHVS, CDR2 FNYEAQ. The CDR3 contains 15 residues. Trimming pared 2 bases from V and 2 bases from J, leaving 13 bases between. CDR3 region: CASSLNAGGPYEQYF. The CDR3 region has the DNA TGTGCCAGCAGCTTAAACGCAGGCGGTCCCTACGAGCAGTACTTC.

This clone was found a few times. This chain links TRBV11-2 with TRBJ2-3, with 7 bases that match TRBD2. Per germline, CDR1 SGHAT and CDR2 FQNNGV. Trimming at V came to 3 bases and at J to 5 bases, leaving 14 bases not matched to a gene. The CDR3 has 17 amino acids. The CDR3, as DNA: TGTGCCAGCAGCTTCCTTAGAGCCGGGCGGGAGAAAGATACGCAGTATTTT. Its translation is CASSFLRAGREKDTQYF.

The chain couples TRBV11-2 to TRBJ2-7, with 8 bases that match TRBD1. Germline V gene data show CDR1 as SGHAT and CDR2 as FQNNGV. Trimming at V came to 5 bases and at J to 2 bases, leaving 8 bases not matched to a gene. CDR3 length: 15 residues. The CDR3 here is CASSPRAGGPYEQYF. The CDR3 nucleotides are TGTGCCAGCAGCCCCAGGGCAGGGGGCCCCTACGAGCAGTACTTC.

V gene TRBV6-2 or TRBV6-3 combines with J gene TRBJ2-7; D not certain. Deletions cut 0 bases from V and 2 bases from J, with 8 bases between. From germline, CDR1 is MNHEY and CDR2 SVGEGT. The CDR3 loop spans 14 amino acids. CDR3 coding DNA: TGTGCCAGCAGTTACTCGACCGGACCCTACGAGCAGTACTTC. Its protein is CASSYSTGPYEQYF.

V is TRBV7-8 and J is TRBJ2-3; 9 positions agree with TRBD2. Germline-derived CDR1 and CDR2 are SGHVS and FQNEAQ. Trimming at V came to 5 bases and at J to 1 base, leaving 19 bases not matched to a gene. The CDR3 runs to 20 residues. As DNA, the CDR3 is TGTGCCAGCAGCCGACGACAGGCATTTAGCGGGAGCGCTGGCACAGATACGCAGTATTTT. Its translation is CASSRRQAFSGSAGTDTQYF.

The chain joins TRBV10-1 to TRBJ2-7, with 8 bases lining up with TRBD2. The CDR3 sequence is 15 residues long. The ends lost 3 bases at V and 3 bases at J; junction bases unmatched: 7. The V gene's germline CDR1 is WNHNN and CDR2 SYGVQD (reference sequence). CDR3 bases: TGCGCCAGCAGTGAAGGAGCGGGAGCTAGCTACGAGCAGTACTTC. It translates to CASSEGAGASYEQYF.

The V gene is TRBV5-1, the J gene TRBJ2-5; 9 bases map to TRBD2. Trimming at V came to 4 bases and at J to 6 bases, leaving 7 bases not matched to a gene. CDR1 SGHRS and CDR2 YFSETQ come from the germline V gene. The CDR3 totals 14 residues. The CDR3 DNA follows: TGCGCCAGCAGCGGATCTAGCGGGACGAAGACCCAGTACTTC. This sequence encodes CASSGSSGTKTQYF.